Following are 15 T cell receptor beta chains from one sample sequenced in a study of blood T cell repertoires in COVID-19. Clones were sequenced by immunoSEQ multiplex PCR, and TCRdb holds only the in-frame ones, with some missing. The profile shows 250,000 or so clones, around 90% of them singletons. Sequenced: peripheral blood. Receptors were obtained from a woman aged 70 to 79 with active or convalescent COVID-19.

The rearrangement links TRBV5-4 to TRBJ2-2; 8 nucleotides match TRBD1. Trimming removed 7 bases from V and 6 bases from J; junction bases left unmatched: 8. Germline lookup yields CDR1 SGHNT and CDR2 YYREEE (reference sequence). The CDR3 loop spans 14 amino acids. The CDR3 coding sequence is TGTGCCAGCTCGGGCAGGGGGCCGGCCGGGGAGCTGTTTTTT. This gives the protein CASSGRGPAGELFF.

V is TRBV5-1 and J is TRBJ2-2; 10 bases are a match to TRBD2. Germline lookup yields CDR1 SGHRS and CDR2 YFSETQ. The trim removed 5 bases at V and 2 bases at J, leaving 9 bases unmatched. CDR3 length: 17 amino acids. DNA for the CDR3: TGCGCCAGCAGAGGAGTTAGCGGGGGGCTCAACACCGGGGAGCTGTTTTTT. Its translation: CASRGVSGGLNTGELFF.

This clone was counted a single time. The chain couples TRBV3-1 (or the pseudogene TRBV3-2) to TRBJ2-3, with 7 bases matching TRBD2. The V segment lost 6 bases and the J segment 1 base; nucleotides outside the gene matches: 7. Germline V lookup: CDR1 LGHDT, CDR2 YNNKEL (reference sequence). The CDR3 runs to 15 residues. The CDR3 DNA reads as TGTGCCAGCAGTAGACATGGGGGGGGCACAGATACGCAGTATTTT. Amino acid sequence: CASSRHGGGTDTQYF.

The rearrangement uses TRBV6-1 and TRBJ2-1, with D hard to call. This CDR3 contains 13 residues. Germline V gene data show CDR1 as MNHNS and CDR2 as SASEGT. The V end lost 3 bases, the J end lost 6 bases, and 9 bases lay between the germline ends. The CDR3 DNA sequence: TGTGCCAGCAGTGACGGCCAGGTCAATGAGCAGTTCTTC. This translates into CASSDGQVNEQFF.

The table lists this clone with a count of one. The CDR3 loop reads CASSQVGDGQPQHF. The CDR3 DNA follows: TGCGCCAGCAGCCAAGTCGGGGATGGTCAGCCCCAGCATTTT. The chain recombines TRBV4-3 with TRBJ1-5; D call uncertain. Germline V gene data show CDR1 as LGHNA and CDR2 as YSLEER. V was cut by 1 base and J by 6 bases, with 10 bases left in between. This CDR3 contains 14 residues.

The CDR3 here is CASSLGREEAFF. The CDR3 DNA sequence: TGTGCCAGCAGCCTAGGGAGAGAGGAAGCTTTCTTT. This chain joins TRBV5-4 and TRBJ1-1; no definite D call. V was clipped by 4 bases and J by 8 bases, with 12 bases between them. CDR1 is SGHNT, CDR2 YYREEE, per germline (reference sequence). The CDR3 is 12 residues long. The full variable domain, completed using reference TRBV5-4 and TRBJ1-1, is ETGVTQSPTHLIKTRGQQVTLRCSSQSGHNTVSWYQQALGQGPQFIFQYYREEENGRGNFPPRFSGLQFPNYSSELNVNALELDDSALYLCASSLGREEAFFGQGTRLTVV.

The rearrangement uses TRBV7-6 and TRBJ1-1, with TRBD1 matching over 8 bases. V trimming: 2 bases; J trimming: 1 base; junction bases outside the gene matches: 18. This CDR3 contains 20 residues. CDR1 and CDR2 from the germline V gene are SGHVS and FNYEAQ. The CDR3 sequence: CASSLKRAGQGSVGNTEAFF. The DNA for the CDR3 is TGTGCCAGCAGCTTAAAGAGGGCTGGACAGGGTTCGGTAGGGAACACTGAAGCTTTCTTT.

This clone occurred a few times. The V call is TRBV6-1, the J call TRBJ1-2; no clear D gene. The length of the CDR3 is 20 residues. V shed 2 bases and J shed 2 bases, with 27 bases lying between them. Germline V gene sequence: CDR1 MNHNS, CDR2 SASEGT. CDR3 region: CASSEMSGQLGGGGNYGYTF. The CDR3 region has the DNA TGTGCCAGCAGTGAAATGTCCGGGCAGCTCGGTGGTGGAGGCAACTATGGCTACACCTTC.

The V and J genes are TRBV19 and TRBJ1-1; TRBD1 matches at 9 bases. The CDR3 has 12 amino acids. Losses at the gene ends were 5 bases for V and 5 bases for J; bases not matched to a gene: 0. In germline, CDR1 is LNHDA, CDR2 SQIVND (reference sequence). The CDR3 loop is CASSGTGTEAFF. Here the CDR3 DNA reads TGTGCCAGTAGTGGGACAGGGACTGAAGCTTTCTTT. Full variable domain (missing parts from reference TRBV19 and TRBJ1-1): DGGITQSPKYLFRKEGQNVTLSCEQNLNHDAMYWYRQDPGQGLRLIYYSQIVNDFQKGDIAEGYSVSREKKESFPLTVTSAQKNPTAFYLCASSGTGTEAFFGQGTRLTVV.

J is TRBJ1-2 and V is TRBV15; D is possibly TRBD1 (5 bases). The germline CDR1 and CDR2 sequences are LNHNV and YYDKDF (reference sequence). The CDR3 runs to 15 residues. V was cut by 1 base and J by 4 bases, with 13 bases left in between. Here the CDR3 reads CATSRAGAIGYGYTF. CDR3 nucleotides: TGTGCCACCAGCAGAGCTGGGGCTATCGGCTATGGCTACACCTTC.

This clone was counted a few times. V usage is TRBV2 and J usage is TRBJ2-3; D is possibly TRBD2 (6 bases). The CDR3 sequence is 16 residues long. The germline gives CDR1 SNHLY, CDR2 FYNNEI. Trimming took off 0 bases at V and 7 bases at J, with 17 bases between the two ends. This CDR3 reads CASSEAGAGPAYTQYF. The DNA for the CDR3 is TGTGCCAGCAGTGAAGCAGGAGCGGGCCCTGCCTATACGCAGTATTTT.

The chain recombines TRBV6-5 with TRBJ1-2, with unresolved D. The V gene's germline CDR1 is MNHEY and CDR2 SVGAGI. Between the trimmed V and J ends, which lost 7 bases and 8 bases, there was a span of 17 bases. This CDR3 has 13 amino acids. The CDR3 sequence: CASKKISSGGYTF. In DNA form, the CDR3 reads TGTGCCAGCAAAAAGATATCATCGGGAGGCTACACCTTC.

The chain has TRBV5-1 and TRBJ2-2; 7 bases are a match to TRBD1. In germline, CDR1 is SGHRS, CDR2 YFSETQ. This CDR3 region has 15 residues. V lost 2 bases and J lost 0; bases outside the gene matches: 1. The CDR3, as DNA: TGCGCCAGCAGCTTCGGACAGGCGAACACCGGGGAGCTGTTTTTT. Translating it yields CASSFGQANTGELFF.

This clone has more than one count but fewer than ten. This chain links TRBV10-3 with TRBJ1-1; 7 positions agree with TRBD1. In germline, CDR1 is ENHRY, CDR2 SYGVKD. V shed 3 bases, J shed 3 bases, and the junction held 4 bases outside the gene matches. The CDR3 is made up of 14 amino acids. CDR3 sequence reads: CAISDPQGHTEAFF. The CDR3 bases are TGTGCCATCAGTGACCCACAGGGGCACACTGAAGCTTTCTTT.

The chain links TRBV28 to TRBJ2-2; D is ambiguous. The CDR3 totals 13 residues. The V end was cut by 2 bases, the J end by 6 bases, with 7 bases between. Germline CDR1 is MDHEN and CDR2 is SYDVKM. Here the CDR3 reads CASSLRFPGELFF. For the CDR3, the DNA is TGTGCCAGCAGTTTACGGTTCCCCGGGGAGCTGTTTTTT.